Following are 2 T cell receptor beta chains from one sample sequenced in a study of identical twins. TCRdb re-called the 5' RACE reads with MiXCR, one entry per CDR3 protein. The sample includes 570,000 or so distinct CDR3 sequences, 9.6% seen only once; the top ten take 3%. These data are also associated with another study on yellow fever vaccine responses in identical twins.

Sequencing was carried out using PBMCs. These receptors were obtained from a woman aged 18-29 years in good health.

The V gene is TRBV18, the J gene TRBJ1-4; weak D call: TRBD1 (5 bases). This CDR3 is built from 17 residues. Trimming stripped 3 bases from V and 0 bases from J, with 14 bases between. Germline V gene sequence: CDR1 KGHSH, CDR2 LQKENI. CDR3 sequence (DNA): TGTGCCAGCTCACCCCCGGCGGGGCCTCCAACTAATGAAAAACTGTTTTTT. Encoded protein: CASSPPAGPPTNEKLFF.

This clonotype has only a few counts. The chain joins TRBV13 to TRBJ2-5; 15 nucleotides agree with TRBD2. The CDR3 length is 17 residues. Germline CDR1 is PRHDT and CDR2 is FYEKMQ (reference sequence). Germline trimming cut 3 bases from V and 4 bases from J; bases unmatched to any gene: 6. The DNA of the CDR3 is TGTGCCAGCAGCTTTGGACTAGCGGGAGGGTCTTTAGAGACCCAGTACTTC. The encoded protein is CASSFGLAGGSLETQYF.